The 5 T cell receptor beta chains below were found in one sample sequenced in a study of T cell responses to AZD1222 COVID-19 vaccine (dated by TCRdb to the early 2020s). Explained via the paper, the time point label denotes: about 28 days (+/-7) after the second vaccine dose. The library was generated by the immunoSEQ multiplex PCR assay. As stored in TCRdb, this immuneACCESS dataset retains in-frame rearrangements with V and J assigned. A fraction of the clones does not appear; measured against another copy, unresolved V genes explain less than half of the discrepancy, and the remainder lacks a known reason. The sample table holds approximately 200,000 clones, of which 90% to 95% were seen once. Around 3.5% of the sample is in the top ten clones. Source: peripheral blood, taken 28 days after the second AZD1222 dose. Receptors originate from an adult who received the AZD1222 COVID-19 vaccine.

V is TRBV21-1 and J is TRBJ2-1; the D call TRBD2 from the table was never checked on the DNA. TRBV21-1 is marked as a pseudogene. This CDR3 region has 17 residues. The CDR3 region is CASSKRIRLAVWDEQFF. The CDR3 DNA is TGTGCCAGCAGCAAGCGCATAAGACTAGCGGTTTGGGATGAGCAGTTCTTC.

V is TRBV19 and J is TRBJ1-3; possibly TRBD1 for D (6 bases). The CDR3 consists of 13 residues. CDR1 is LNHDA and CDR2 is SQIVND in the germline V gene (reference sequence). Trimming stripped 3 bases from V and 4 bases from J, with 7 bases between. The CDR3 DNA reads TGTGCCAGTAGTATCGACAGGGGAAACACCATATATTTT. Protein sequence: CASSIDRGNTIYF.

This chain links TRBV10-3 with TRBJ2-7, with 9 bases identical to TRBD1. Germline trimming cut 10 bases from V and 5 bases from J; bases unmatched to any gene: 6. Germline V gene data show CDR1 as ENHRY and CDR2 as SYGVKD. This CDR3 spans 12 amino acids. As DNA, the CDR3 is TGTGCCACCGTGGGACAGGGTGACGAGCAGTACTTC. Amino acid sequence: CATVGQGDEQYF.

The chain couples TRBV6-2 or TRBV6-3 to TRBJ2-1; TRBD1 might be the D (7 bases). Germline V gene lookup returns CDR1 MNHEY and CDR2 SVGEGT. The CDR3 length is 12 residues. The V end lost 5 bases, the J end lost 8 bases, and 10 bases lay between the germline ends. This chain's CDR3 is CASSQGGDEQFF. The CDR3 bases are TGTGCCAGCAGTCAGGGGGGCGATGAGCAGTTCTTC.

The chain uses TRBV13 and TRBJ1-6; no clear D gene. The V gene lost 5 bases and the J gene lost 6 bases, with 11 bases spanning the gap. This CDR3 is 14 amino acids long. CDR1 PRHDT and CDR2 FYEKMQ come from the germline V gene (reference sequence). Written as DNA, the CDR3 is TGTGCCAGCAGCATGGGCCGCGCTAATTCACCCCTCCACTTT. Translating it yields CASSMGRANSPLHF.